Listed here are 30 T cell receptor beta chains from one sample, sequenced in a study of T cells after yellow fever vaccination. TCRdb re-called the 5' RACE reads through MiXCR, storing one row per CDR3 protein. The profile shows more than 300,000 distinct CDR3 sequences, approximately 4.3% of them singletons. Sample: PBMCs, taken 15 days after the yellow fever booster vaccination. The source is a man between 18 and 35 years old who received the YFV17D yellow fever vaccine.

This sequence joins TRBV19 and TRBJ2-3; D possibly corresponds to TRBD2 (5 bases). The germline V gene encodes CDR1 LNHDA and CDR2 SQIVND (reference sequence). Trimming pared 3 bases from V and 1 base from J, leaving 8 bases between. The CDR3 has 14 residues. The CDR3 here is CASSIPGGTDTQYF. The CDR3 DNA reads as TGTGCCAGTAGTATCCCCGGGGGCACAGATACGCAGTATTTT.

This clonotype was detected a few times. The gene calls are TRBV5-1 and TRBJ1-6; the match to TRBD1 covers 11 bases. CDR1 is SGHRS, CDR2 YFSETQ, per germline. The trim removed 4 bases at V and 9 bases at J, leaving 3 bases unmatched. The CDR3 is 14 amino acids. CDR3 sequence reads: CASSEGTGGSPLHF. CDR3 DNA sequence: TGCGCCAGCAGCGAAGGGACAGGGGGTTCACCCCTCCACTTT.

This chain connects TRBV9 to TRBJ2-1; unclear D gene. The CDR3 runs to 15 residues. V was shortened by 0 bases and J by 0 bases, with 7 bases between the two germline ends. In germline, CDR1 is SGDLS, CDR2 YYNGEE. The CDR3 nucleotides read TGTGCCAGCAGCGTAGTGTCGAGCTCCTACAATGAGCAGTTCTTC. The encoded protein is CASSVVSSSYNEQFF.

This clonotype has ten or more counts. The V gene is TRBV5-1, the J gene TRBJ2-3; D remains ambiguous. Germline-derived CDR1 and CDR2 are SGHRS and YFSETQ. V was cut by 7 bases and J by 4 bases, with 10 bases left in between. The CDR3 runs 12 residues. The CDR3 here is CASRDLPDTQYF. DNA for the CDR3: TGCGCCAGCCGTGATCTCCCAGATACGCAGTATTTT.

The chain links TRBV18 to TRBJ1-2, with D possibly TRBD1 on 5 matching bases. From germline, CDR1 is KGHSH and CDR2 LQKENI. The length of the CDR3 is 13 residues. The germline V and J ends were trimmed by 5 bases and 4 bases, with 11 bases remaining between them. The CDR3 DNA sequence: TGTGCCAGCTCATCCAGGGCTGGCTATGGCTACACCTTC. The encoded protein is CASSSRAGYGYTF. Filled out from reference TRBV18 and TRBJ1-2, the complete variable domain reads NAGVMQNPRHLVRRRGQEARLRCSPMKGHSHVYWYRQLPEEGLKFMVYLQKENIIDESGMPKERFSAEFPKEGPSILRIQQVVRGDSAAYFCASSSRAGYGYTFGSGTRLTVV.

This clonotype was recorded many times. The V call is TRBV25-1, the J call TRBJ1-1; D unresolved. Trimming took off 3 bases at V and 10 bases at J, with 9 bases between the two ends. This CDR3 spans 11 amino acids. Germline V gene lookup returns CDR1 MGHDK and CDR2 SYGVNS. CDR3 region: CASSELRVAFF. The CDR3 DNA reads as TGTGCCAGCAGTGAGCTTCGGGTAGCTTTCTTT.

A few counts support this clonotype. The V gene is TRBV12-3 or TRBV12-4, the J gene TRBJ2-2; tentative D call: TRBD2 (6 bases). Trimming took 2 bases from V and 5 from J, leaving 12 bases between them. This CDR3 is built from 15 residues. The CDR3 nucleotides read TGTGCCAGCAGTTTAACTAGCTTGTCGACCGGGGAGCTGTTTTTT. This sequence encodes CASSLTSLSTGELFF.

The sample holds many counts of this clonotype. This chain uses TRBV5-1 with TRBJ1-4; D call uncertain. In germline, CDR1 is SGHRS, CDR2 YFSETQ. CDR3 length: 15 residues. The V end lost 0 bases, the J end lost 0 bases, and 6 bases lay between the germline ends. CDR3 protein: CASSLEGPTNEKLFF. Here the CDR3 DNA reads TGCGCCAGCAGCTTGGAAGGACCAACTAATGAAAAACTGTTTTTT.

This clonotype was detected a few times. DNA for the CDR3: TGTGCCAGCAGCCAAGATAAGGGTTCACCCCTCCACTTT. It translates to CASSQDKGSPLHF. The genes are TRBV3-1 and TRBJ1-6, with D unclear. CDR3 length: 13 amino acids. Germline CDR1 LGHDT, CDR2 YNNKEL (reference sequence). Between the trimmed V and J ends, which lost 0 bases and 9 bases, there was a span of 6 bases.

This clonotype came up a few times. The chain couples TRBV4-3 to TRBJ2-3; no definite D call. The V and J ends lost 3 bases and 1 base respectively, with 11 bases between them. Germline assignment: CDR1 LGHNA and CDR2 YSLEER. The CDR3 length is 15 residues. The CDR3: CASSHLLQGTDTQYF. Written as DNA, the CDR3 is TGCGCCAGCAGCCACTTACTCCAGGGCACAGATACGCAGTATTTT.

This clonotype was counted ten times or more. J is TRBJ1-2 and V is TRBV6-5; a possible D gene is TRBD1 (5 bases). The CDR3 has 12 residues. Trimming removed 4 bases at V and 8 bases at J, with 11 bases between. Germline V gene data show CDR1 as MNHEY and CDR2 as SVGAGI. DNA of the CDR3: TGTGCCAGCAGTTTTGGGGGTGGCGGCTACACCTTC. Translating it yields CASSFGGGGYTF.

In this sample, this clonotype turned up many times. The CDR3 loop reads CASSHARLAEANVLTF. CDR3 coding DNA: TGTGCCAGCAGCCATGCCCGACTGGCAGAGGCCAACGTCCTGACTTTC. The chain uses TRBV5-5 and TRBJ2-6; D gene ambiguous. The CDR3 spans 16 residues. Looked up from germline, CDR1 is SGHKS and CDR2 is YYEKEE (reference sequence). V was shortened by 4 bases and J by 6 bases, with 17 bases between the two germline ends.

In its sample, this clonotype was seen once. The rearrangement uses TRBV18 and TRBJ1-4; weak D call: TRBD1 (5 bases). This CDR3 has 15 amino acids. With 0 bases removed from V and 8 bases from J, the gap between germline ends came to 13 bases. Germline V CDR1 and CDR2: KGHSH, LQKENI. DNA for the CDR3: TGTGCCAGCTCACCACCGGGGCAGTTTGGGGAAAAACTGTTTTTT. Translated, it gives CASSPPGQFGEKLFF.

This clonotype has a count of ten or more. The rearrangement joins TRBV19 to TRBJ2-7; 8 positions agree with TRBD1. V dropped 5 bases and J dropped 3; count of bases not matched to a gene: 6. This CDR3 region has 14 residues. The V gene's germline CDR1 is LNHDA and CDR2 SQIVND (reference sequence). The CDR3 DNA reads TGTGCCAGTAGTCCAGGGACAGGAGACTACGAGCAGTACTTC. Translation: CASSPGTGDYEQYF.

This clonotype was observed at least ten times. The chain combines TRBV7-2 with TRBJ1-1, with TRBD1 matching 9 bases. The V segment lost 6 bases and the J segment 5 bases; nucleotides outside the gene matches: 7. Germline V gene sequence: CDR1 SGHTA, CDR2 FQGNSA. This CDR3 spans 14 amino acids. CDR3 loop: CASSQQGASTEAFF. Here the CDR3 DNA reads TGTGCCAGCAGTCAACAGGGGGCTTCTACTGAAGCTTTCTTT. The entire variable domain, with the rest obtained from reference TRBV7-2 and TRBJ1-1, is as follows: GAGVSQSPSNKVTEKGKDVELRCDPISGHTALYWYRQSLGQGLEFLIYFQGNSAPDKSGLPSDRFSAERTGGSVSTLTIQRTQQEDSAVYLCASSQQGASTEAFFGQGTRLTVV.

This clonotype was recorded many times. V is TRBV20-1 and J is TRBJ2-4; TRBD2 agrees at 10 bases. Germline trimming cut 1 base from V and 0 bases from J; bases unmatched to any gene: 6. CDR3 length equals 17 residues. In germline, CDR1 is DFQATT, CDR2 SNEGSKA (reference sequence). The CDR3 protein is CSARVLAGEEAKNIQYF. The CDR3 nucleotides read TGCAGTGCTAGAGTCCTAGCGGGGGAGGAAGCCAAAAACATTCAGTACTTC.

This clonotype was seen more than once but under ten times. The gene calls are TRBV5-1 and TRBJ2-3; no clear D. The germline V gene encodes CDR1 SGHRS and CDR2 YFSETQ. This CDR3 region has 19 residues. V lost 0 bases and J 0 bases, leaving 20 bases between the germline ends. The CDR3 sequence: CASSLDGTGRSSSTDTQYF. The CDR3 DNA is TGCGCCAGCAGCTTGGATGGTACTGGCAGAAGCTCTAGCACAGATACGCAGTATTTT.

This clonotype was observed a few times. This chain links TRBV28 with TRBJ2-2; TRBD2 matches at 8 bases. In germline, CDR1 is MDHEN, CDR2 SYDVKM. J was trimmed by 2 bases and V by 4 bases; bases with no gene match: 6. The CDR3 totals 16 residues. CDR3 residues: CASSSPTSVNTGELFF. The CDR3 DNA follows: TGTGCCAGCAGTTCACCGACTAGCGTCAACACCGGGGAGCTGTTTTTT.

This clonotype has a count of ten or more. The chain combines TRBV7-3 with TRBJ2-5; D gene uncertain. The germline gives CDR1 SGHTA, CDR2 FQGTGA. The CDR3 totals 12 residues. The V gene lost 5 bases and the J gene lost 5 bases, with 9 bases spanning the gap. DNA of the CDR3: TGTGCCAGCAGCACCGGAGACGAGACCCAGTACTTC. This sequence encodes CASSTGDETQYF.

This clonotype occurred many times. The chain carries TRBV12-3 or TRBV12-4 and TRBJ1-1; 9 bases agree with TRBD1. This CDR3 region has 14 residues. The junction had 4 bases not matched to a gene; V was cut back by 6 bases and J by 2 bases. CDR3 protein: CASRLGQGNTEAFF. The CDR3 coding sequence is TGTGCCAGCAGGTTGGGACAGGGTAACACTGAAGCTTTCTTT.

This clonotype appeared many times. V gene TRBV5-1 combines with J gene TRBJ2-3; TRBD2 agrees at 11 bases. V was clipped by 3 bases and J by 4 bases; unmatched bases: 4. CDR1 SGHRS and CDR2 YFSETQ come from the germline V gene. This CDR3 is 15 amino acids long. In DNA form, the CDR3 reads TGCGCCAGCAGCTCGGGACTAGCGGATTCAGATACGCAGTATTTT. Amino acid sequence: CASSSGLADSDTQYF.

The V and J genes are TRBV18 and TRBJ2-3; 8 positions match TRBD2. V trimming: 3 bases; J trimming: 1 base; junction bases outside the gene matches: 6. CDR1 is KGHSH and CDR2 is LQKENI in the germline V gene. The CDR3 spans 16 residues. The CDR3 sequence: CASSPQRGLRTDTQYF. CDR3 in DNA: TGTGCCAGCTCACCCCAGCGGGGGTTGCGCACAGATACGCAGTATTTT.

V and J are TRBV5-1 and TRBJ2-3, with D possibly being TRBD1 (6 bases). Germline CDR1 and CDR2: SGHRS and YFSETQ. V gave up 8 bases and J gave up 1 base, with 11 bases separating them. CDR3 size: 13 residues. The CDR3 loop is CASRDIRTDTQYF. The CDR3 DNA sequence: TGCGCCAGTCGGGACATTCGCACAGATACGCAGTATTTT. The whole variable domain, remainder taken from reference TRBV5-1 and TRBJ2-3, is KAGVTQTPRYLIKTRGQQVTLSCSPISGHRSVSWYQQTPGQGLQFLFEYFSETQRNKGNFPGRFSGRQFSNSRSEMNVSTLELGDSALYLCASRDIRTDTQYFGPGTRLTVL.

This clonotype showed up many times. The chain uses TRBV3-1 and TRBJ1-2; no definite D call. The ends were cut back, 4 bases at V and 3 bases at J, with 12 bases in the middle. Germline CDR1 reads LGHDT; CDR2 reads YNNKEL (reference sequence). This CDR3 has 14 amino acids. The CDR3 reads CASSRREVDYGYTF. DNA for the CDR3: TGTGCCAGCAGCCGCCGAGAGGTAGACTATGGCTACACCTTC.

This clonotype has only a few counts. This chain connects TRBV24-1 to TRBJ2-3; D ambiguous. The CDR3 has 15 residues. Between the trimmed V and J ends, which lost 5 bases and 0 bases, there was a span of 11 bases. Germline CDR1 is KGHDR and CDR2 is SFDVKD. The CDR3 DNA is TGTGCCACCAGTGGTCCACACGAGAGCACAGATACGCAGTATTTT. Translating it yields CATSGPHESTDTQYF.

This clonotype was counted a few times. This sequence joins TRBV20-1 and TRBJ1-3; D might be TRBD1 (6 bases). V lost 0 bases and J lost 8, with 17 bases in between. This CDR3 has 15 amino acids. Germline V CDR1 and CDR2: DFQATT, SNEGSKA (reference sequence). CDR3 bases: TGCAGTGCTAGAGATCCCCCGGGGGGGGCTGACACCATATATTTT. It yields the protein CSARDPPGGADTIYF.

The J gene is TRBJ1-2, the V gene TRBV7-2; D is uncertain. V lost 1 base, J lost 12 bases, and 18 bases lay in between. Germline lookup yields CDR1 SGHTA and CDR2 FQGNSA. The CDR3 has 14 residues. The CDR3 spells CASSLVGVTRAHTF. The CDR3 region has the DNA TGTGCCAGCAGCTTAGTCGGGGTCACACGGGCCCACACCTTC. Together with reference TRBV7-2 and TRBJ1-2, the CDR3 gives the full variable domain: GAGVSQSPSNKVTEKGKDVELRCDPISGHTALYWYRQSLGQGLEFLIYFQGNSAPDKSGLPSDRFSAERTGGSVSTLTIQRTQQEDSAVYLCASSLVGVTRAHTFGSGTRLTVV.

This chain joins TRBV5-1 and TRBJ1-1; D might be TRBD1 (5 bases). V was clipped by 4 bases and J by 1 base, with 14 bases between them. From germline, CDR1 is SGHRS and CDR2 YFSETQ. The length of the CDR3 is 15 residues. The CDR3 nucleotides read TGCGCCAGCAGCGTGGGGGGTATATCGAACACTGAAGCTTTCTTT. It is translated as CASSVGGISNTEAFF.

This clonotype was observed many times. The CDR3 reads CASSPPTGDGNTEAFF. In DNA form, the CDR3 reads TGTGCCAGCAGTCCCCCGACAGGGGATGGGAACACTGAAGCTTTCTTT. The chain has TRBV6-6 and TRBJ1-1, with 8 nucleotides matching TRBD1. V shed 5 bases and J 1 base; nucleotides not matched to a gene: 9. The CDR3 runs to 16 residues. CDR1 is MNHNY, CDR2 SVGAGI, per germline (reference sequence).

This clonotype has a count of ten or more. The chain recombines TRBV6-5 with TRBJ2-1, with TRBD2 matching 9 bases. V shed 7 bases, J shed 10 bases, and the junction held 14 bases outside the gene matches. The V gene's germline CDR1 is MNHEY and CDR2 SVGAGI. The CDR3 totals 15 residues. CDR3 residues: CASTTWLAGQKEQFF. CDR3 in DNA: TGTGCCAGCACCACGTGGCTAGCGGGGCAGAAGGAGCAGTTCTTC.